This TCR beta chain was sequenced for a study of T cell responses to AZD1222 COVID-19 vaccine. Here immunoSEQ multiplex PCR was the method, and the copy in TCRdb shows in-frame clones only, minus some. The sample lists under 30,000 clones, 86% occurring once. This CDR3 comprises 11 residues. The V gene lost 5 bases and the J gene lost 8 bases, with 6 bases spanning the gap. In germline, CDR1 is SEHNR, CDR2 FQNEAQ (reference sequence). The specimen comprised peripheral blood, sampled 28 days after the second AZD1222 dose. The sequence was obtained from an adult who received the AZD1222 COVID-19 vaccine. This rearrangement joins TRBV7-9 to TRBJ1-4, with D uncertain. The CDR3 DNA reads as TGTGCCAGCAGCGCCGACGAAAAACTGTTTTTT. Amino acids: CASSADEKLFF.